This TCR beta chain was captured in a study of control samples from healthy donors and cancer patients. Germline CDR1 and CDR2: SNHLY and FYNNEI. Trimming stripped 6 bases from V and 13 bases from J, with 10 bases between. The CDR3 sequence is 11 residues long. Measured with immunoSEQ multiplex PCR; TCRdb has only the in-frame clones, and not every one. The sample has some 120,000 clones, roughly 92% seen once. Sequences were obtained from blood. The receptor was derived from a young woman in good health. This sequence joins TRBV2 and TRBJ1-6; no clear D gene. CDR3 coding DNA: TGTGCCAGCAGAAGCCGGTGGCCCCTCCACTTT. It codes for CASRSRWPLHF.